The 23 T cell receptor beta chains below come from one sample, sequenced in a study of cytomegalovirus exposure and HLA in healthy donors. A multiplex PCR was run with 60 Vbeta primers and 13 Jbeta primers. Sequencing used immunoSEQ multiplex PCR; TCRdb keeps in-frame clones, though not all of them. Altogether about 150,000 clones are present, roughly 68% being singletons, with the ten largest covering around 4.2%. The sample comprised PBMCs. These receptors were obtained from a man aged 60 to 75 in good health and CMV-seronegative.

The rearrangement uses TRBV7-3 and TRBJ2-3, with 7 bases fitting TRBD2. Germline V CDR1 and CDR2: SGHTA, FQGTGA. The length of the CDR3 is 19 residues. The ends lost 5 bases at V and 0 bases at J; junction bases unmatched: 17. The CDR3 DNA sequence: TGTGCCAGCAGCGCGACGGGATTGGTGGGAGCGGGAAGCACAGATACGCAGTATTTT. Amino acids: CASSATGLVGAGSTDTQYF.

CDR3 DNA sequence: TGCGCCAGCAGCTTGGCCCCTAGGGGCGCTTCGAATGAGCAGTTCTTC. Translation gives CASSLAPRGASNEQFF. This chain links TRBV5-1 with TRBJ2-1; possibly TRBD1 for D (5 bases). V was shortened by 0 bases and J by 7 bases, with 17 bases between the two germline ends. Looked up from germline, CDR1 is SGHRS and CDR2 is YFSETQ. The CDR3 totals 16 residues.

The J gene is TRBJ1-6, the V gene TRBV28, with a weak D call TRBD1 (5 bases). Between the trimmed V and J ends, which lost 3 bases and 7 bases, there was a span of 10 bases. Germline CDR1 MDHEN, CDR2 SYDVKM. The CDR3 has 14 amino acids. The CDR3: CASSFDSQNSPLHF. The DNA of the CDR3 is TGTGCCAGCAGTTTCGACAGCCAGAATTCACCCCTCCACTTT.

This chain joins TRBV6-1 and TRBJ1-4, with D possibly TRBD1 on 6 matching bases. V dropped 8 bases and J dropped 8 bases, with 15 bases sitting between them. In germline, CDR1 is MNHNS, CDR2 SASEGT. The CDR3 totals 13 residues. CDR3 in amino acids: CASVLQGREKLFF. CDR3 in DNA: TGTGCCAGCGTACTACAGGGTAGGGAAAAACTGTTTTTT.

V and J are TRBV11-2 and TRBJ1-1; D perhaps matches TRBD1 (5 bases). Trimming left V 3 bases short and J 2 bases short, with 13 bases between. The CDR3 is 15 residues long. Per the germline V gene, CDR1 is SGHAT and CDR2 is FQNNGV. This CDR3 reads CASSFRGTLNTEAFF. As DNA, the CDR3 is TGTGCCAGCAGCTTCCGGGGGACCCTCAACACTGAAGCTTTCTTT.

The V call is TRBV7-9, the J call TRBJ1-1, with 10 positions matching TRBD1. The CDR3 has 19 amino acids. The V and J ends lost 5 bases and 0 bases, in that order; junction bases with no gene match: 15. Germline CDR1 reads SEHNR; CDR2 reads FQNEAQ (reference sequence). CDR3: CASSRGSGTGEFMNTEAFF. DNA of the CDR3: TGTGCCAGCAGCCGCGGGTCCGGGACAGGGGAGTTCATGAACACTGAAGCTTTCTTT.

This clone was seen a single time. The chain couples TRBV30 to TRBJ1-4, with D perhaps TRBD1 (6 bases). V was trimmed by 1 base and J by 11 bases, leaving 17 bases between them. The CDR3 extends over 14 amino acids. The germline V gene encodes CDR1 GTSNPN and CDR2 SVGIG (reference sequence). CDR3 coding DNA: TGTGCCTGGAGTGCCTCGTCAGGGGCTTCCAAACTGTTTTTT. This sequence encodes CAWSASSGASKLFF.

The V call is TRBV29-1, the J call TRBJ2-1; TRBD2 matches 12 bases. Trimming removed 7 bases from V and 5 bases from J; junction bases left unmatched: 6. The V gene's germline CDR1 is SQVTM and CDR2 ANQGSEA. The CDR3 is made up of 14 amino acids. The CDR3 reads CSAPTSGSDNEQFF. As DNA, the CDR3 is TGCAGCGCCCCGACTAGCGGGAGTGACAATGAGCAGTTCTTC.

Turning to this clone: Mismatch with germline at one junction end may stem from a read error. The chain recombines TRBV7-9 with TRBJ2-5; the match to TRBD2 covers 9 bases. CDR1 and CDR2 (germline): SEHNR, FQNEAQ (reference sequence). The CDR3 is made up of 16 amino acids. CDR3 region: CSSSLGLAGYQETQYF. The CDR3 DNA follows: TGTTCCAGCAGCTTAGGGCTAGCGGGATACCAAGAGACCCAGTACTTC.

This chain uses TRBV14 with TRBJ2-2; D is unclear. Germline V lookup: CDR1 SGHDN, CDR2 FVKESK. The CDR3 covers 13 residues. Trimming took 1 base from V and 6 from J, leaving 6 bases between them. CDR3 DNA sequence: TGTGCCAGCAGCCAAGCGCGTCCCGGGGAGCTGTTTTTT. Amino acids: CASSQARPGELFF.

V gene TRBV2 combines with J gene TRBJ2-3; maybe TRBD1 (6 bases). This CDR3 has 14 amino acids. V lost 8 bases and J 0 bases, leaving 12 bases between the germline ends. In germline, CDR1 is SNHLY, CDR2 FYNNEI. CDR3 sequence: CASGPQGSTDTQYF. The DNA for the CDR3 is TGTGCCAGCGGACCCCAGGGGAGCACAGATACGCAGTATTTT. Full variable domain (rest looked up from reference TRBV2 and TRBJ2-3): EPEVTQTPSHQVTQMGQEVILRCVPISNHLYFYWYRQILGQKVEFLVSFYNNEISEKSEIFDDQFSVERPDGSNFTLKIRSTKLEDSAMYFCASGPQGSTDTQYFGPGTRLTVL.

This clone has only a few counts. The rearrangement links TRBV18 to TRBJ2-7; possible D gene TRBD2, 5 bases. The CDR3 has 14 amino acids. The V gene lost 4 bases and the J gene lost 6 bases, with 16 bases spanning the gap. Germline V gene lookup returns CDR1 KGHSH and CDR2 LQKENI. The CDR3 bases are TGTGCCAGCTCACTCCGGGTGGGAGATGGCGAGCAGTACTTC. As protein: CASSLRVGDGEQYF.

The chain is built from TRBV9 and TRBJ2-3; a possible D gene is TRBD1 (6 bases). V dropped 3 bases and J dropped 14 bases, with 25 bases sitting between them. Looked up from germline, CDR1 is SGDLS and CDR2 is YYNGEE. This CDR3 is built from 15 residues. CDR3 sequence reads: CASSADRSPGIVRYF. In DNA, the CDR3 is TGTGCCAGCAGCGCGGACAGATCCCCTGGGATCGTTCGGTATTTT.

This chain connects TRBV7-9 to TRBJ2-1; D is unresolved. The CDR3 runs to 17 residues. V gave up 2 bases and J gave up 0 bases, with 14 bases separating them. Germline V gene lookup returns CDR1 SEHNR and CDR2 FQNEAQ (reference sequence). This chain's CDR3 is CASSLLSSASSYNEQFF. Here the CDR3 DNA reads TGTGCCAGCAGCTTATTATCGAGCGCAAGCTCCTACAATGAGCAGTTCTTC.

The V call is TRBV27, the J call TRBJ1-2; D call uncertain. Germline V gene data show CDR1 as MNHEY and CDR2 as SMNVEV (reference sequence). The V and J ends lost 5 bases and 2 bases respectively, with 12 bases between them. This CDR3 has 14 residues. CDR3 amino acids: CASSTAAVNYGYTF. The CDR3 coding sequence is TGTGCCAGCAGTACCGCGGCCGTAAACTATGGCTACACCTTC.

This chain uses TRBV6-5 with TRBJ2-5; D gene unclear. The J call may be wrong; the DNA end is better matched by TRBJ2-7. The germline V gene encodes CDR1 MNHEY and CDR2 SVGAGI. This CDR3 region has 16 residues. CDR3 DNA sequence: TGTGCCAGCAGTTACTCGCAGAGAGGCATCTCCTACGAGCAGTACTTC. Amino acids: CASSYSQRGISYEQYF.

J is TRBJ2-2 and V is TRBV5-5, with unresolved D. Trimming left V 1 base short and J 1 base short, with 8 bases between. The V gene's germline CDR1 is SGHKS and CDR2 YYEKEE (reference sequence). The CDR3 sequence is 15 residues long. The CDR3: CASSLTPVNTGELFF. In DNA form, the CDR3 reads TGTGCCAGCAGCTTGACGCCAGTGAACACCGGGGAGCTGTTTTTT.

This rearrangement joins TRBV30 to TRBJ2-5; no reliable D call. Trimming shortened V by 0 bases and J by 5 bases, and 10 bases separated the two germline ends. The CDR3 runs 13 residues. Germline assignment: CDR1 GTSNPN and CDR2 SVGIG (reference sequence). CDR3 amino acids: CAWSVNREETQYF. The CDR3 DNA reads TGTGCCTGGAGTGTAAACCGAGAGGAGACCCAGTACTTC.

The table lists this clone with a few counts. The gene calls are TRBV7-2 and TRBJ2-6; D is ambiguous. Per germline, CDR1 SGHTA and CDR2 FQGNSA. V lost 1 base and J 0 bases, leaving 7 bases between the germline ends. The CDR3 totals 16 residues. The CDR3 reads CASSLDLSSGANVLTF. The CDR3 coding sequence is TGTGCCAGCAGCTTAGACCTGAGCTCTGGGGCCAACGTCCTGACTTTC.

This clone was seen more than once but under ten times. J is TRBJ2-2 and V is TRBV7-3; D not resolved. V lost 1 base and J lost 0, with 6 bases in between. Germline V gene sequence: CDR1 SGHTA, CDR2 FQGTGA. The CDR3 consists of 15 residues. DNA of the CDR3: TGTGCCAGCAGCTTAAACAGAGCGAACACCGGGGAGCTGTTTTTT. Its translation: CASSLNRANTGELFF.

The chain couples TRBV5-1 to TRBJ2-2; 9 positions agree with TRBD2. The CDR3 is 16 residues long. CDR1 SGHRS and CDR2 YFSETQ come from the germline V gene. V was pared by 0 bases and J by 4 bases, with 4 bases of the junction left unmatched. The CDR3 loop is CASSLDGTSFTGELFF. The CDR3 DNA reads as TGCGCCAGCAGCTTGGATGGGACTAGCTTCACCGGGGAGCTGTTTTTT. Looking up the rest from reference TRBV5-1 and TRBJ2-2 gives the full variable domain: KAGVTQTPRYLIKTRGQQVTLSCSPISGHRSVSWYQQTPGQGLQFLFEYFSETQRNKGNFPGRFSGRQFSNSRSEMNVSTLELGDSALYLCASSLDGTSFTGELFFGEGSRLTVL.

The CDR3 DNA sequence: TGTGCCAGCTCACCAGCGGAGGGGAAAGAGCAGTACTTC. Its translation: CASSPAEGKEQYF. The gene calls are TRBV28 and TRBJ2-7; a possible D gene is TRBD2 (6 bases). Germline V gene sequence: CDR1 MDHEN, CDR2 SYDVKM. The CDR3 is 13 amino acids. The germline V and J ends were trimmed by 8 bases and 7 bases, with 18 bases remaining between them.

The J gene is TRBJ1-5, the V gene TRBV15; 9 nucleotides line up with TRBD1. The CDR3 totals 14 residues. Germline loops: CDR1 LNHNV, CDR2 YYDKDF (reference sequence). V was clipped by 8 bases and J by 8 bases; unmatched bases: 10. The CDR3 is CATGRGQGMEPQHF. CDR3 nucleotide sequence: TGTGCCACCGGGAGGGGACAGGGCATGGAGCCCCAGCATTTT. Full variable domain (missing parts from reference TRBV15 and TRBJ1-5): DAMVIQNPRYQVTQFGKPVTLSCSQTLNHNVMYWYQQKSSQAPKLLFHYYDKDFNNEADTPDNFQSRRPNTSFCFLDIRSPGLGDTAMYLCATGRGQGMEPQHFGDGTRLSIL.